What follows describes a single T cell receptor beta chain. What antigen it recognizes has not been identified. No quality values exist for individual bases; no much larger clone is one base distant. The record originates from a study of T cell changes during pregnancy in multiple sclerosis (dated by TCRdb to the late 2010s). General notes on the study: The study looked at changes in the T cell repertoire across pregnancy in women with multiple sclerosis.

Library preparation used the immunoSEQ multiplex PCR assay. TCRdb's version of the immuneACCESS table is confined to in-frame rearrangements and falls short of the full clone set. An unresolved V gene accounts for under half of the shortfall where checked; the remainder is of unknown origin. The sample table records over 30,000 clones; roughly 93% of these occur just once. The leading ten clones occupy about 0.38% of the sample. This TCR came from a female donor with multiple sclerosis, enrolled in a pregnancy study. Sequenced here: CD4+ T cells from peripheral blood mononuclear cells, sampled after pregnancy.

The CDR3 corresponds to CAWSVQLPGQFHEQYF. In nucleotides, the sequence is TGTGCCTGGAGTGTACAGCTCCCGGGACAGTTTCACGAGCAGTACTTC. Rearrangement joined TRBV30 to TRBJ2-7; 7 central nucleotides agree with TRBD1. At the junction V is shortened by 0 bases and J by 5 bases; bases outside the gene matches: 13. CDR1 and CDR2 are drawn from the germline V gene (reference sequence): GTSNPN, SVGIG. From its cysteine to its phenylalanine, the CDR3 spans 16 amino acids. CDR3 DNA is the only sequence kept; it has 48 bases, read in frame from the first base.